A single sample gave rise to the 30 T cell receptor beta chains below, sequenced in a study of shared clonotypes between healthy human individuals. Naive CD8 isolation took CD45RO-negative cells positively selected for CCR7 and excluded terminally differentiated effector memory CD45RA+ cells. Produced via immunoSEQ multiplex PCR; TCRdb's table is partial and in-frame only. This table has over 2 million clones, about 94% appearing once. The sample consisted of naive CD8+ T cells sorted from blood. These receptors originate from a man in his late teens or twenties in good health.

This chain uses TRBV11-2 with TRBJ2-1; 7 bases line up with TRBD2. CDR1 and CDR2 from the germline V gene are SGHAT and FQNNGV. With V trimmed by 3 bases and J by 10 bases, 3 bases remained unmatched. This CDR3 contains 12 residues. In DNA, the CDR3 is TGTGCCAGCAGCTTGGGAGGGGAGGAGCAGTTCTTC. Its protein is CASSLGGEEQFF. The full variable domain, completed using reference TRBV11-2 and TRBJ2-1, is EAGVAQSPRYKIIEKRQSVAFWCNPISGHATLYWYQQILGQGPKLLIQFQNNGVVDDSQLPKDRFSAERLKGVDSTLKIQPAKLEDSAVYLCASSLGGEEQFFGPGTRLTVL.

This chain links TRBV7-6 with TRBJ2-3; D is undetermined. Germline CDR1 reads SGHVS; CDR2 reads FNYEAQ. This CDR3 is built from 14 residues. Trimming stripped 5 bases from V and 0 bases from J, with 9 bases between. As DNA, the CDR3 is TGTGCCAGCAGCCCTAGTATGAGCACAGATACGCAGTATTTT. This codes for CASSPSMSTDTQYF.

The V gene is TRBV5-6, the J gene TRBJ1-5, with D possibly TRBD1 on 6 matching bases. CDR1 and CDR2 (germline): SGHDT, YYEEEE. Trimming removed 2 bases from V and 4 bases from J, with 16 bases in between. This CDR3 has 16 residues. CDR3 sequence reads: CASSLRGTTLNQPQHF. CDR3 sequence (DNA): TGTGCCAGCAGCTTAAGAGGGACAACCTTAAATCAGCCCCAGCATTTT.

Details on this clone: The same CDR3 arises from other DNA sequences in this sample as well. J is TRBJ1-1 and V is TRBV5-4; perhaps TRBD1 as D (5 bases). Germline CDR1 reads SGHNT; CDR2 reads YYREEE (reference sequence). Trimming shortened V by 5 bases and J by 6 bases, and 11 bases separated the two germline ends. The CDR3 has 12 residues. Written as DNA, the CDR3 is TGTGCCAGCAGTCCTGACAGTTCTGAAGCTTTCTTT. This translates into CASSPDSSEAFF.

The chain uses TRBV27 and TRBJ1-4, with D possibly being TRBD1 (5 bases). Germline V gives CDR1 MNHEY, CDR2 SMNVEV (reference sequence). The CDR3 covers 14 residues. Trimming pared 3 bases from V and 8 bases from J, leaving 13 bases between. This CDR3 reads CASSFGLRGEKLFF. The CDR3 nucleotides are TGTGCCAGCAGTTTTGGCCTGAGGGGAGAAAAACTGTTTTTT.

The chain has TRBV4-1 and TRBJ1-5, with 8 bases lining up with TRBD1. V gave up 4 bases and J gave up 5 bases; unmatched junction bases: 7. This CDR3 region has 15 residues. The germline CDR1 and CDR2 sequences are MGHRA and YSYEKL. The DNA for the CDR3 is TGCGCCAGCAGCCCGCGTTACAGGGGGGATCAGCCCCAGCATTTT. Residues: CASSPRYRGDQPQHF.

The chain combines TRBV12-1 with TRBJ1-6. TRBV12-1 is a pseudogene segment. The CDR3 sequence is 13 residues long. CDR3 DNA: TGTGCCAGCAGCAGGGCCCTCGGAGGACCCCTCCACTTT. Residues: CASSRALGGPLHF.

The chain employs TRBV29-1 and TRBJ1-3; no clear D gene. Germline CDR1 reads SQVTM; CDR2 reads ANQGSEA. Trimming shortened V by 7 bases and J by 2 bases, and 18 bases separated the two germline ends. This CDR3 is built from 15 residues. This chain's CDR3 is CSAREAPWAGNTIYF. The DNA of the CDR3 is TGCAGCGCCCGGGAGGCTCCTTGGGCTGGAAACACCATATATTTT.

The chain is built from TRBV14 and TRBJ1-1, with D hard to call. Germline V gene sequence: CDR1 SGHDN, CDR2 FVKESK. The V gene lost 1 base and the J gene lost 1 base, with 13 bases spanning the gap. The CDR3 contains 16 residues. Here the CDR3 reads CASSQGMVRPNTEAFF. As DNA, the CDR3 is TGTGCCAGCAGCCAAGGTATGGTACGGCCGAACACTGAAGCTTTCTTT.

The V gene is TRBV30, the J gene TRBJ2-7; unclear D gene. Trimming pared 7 bases from V and 5 bases from J, leaving 9 bases between. CDR3 length: 10 amino acids. The V gene's germline CDR1 is GTSNPN and CDR2 SVGIG (reference sequence). The CDR3 sequence: CASGTHEQYF. Written as DNA, the CDR3 is TGTGCCTCGGGCACCCACGAGCAGTACTTC.

As for this clone: Other nucleotide sequences in the sample specify the same CDR3. The chain recombines TRBV7-9 with TRBJ1-1; the D gene is possibly TRBD1 (6 bases). Trimming shortened V by 0 bases and J by 3 bases, and 11 bases separated the two germline ends. The CDR3 loop spans 15 amino acids. Germline assignment: CDR1 SEHNR and CDR2 FQNEAQ (reference sequence). CDR3 nucleotides: TGTGCCAGCAGCTTAGCGCAGGGGAGGGACACTGAAGCTTTCTTT. As protein: CASSLAQGRDTEAFF.

This sequence joins TRBV27 and TRBJ1-5; no definite D call. From germline, CDR1 is MNHEY and CDR2 SMNVEV (reference sequence). The CDR3 contains 13 residues. With 6 bases removed from V and 0 bases from J, the gap between germline ends came to 6 bases. CDR3 DNA: TGTGCCAGCAGCTATGTTAGCAATCAGCCCCAGCATTTT. Encoded protein: CASSYVSNQPQHF.

The J gene is TRBJ2-6, the V gene TRBV29-1, with D perhaps given as TRBD1 or TRBD2 (5 bases each). This CDR3 spans 15 amino acids. Deletions cut 4 bases from V and 0 bases from J, with 10 bases between. CDR1 is SQVTM and CDR2 is ANQGSEA in the germline V gene. CDR3 loop: CSVGGDTSGANVLTF. The CDR3 DNA follows: TGCAGCGTTGGAGGGGATACCTCTGGGGCCAACGTCCTGACTTTC.

This rearrangement joins TRBV11-2 to TRBJ1-2; 7 nucleotides agree with TRBD1. CDR1 and CDR2 from the germline V gene are SGHAT and FQNNGV. The V segment lost 4 bases and the J segment 4 bases; nucleotides outside the gene matches: 3. The CDR3 contains 13 residues. CDR3 residues: CASSSPGGYGYTF. DNA for the CDR3: TGTGCCAGCAGCTCCCCAGGGGGCTATGGCTACACCTTC.

This rearrangement joins TRBV9 to TRBJ2-5; TRBD2 matches 10 bases. Germline V CDR1 and CDR2: SGDLS, YYNGEE. The J segment lost 3 bases and the V segment lost 0 bases, leaving 5 bases of the junction unmatched. The CDR3 totals 16 residues. CDR3 in amino acids: CASSVVLAGGEETQYF. CDR3 nucleotide sequence: TGTGCCAGCAGCGTAGTTTTAGCGGGGGGCGAAGAGACCCAGTACTTC.

The chain joins TRBV6-5 to TRBJ2-7; tentatively, D is TRBD2 (5 bases). The CDR3 loop spans 15 amino acids. Trimming cost V 0 bases and J 3 bases, with 12 bases left between them. Germline CDR1 is MNHEY and CDR2 is SVGAGI. For the CDR3, the DNA is TGTGCCAGCAGTTACTCCGATAGCGCTAACTACGAGCAGTACTTC. Residues: CASSYSDSANYEQYF.

J is TRBJ1-3 and V is TRBV29-1, with D maybe TRBD1 (5 bases). Germline CDR1 and CDR2: SQVTM and ANQGSEA. The length of the CDR3 is 15 residues. The V gene lost 8 bases and the J gene lost 0 bases, with 17 bases spanning the gap. The CDR3 nucleotides read TGCAGCCAAATGGGACGGACGTTCTCTGGAAACACCATATATTTT. This sequence encodes CSQMGRTFSGNTIYF.

In DNA form, the CDR3 reads TGTGCCAGCAGCGTAGCAGGGGGCAGTGATACTGAAGCTTTCTTT. Translating it yields CASSVAGGSDTEAFF. The chain carries TRBV9 and TRBJ1-1; 8 bases line up with TRBD1. Germline lookup yields CDR1 SGDLS and CDR2 YYNGEE. This CDR3 spans 15 amino acids. J was trimmed by 5 bases and V by 0 bases; bases with no gene match: 6.

Only one count was recorded for this clone. The chain uses TRBV11-2 and TRBJ2-7; 7 bases agree with TRBD1. Germline values: CDR1 SGHAT, CDR2 FQNNGV. The CDR3 consists of 16 residues. V dropped 2 bases and J dropped 0; count of bases not matched to a gene: 7. The CDR3 protein is CASSLPTGVISYEQYF. CDR3 sequence (DNA): TGTGCCAGCAGCTTACCCACAGGGGTAATCTCCTACGAGCAGTACTTC.

This chain uses TRBV7-9 with TRBJ2-7; 9 bases map to TRBD2. V shed 7 bases, J shed 2 bases, and the junction held 9 bases outside the gene matches. CDR3 size: 15 residues. Germline V gene sequence: CDR1 SEHNR, CDR2 FQNEAQ (reference sequence). The CDR3 loop is CASTPVAGAAYEQYF. As DNA, the CDR3 is TGTGCCAGCACCCCAGTAGCGGGGGCCGCCTACGAGCAGTACTTC.

The rearrangement joins TRBV29-1 to TRBJ1-2; D is undetermined. Germline CDR1 SQVTM, CDR2 ANQGSEA. V lost 0 bases, J lost 6 bases, and 17 bases lay in between. This CDR3 comprises 15 residues. For the CDR3, the DNA is TGCAGCGTTGAAGATCGTAGGGCAGCGAACCATGGCTACACCTTC. It yields the protein CSVEDRRAANHGYTF.

This clone occurred a few times. This rearrangement joins TRBV28 to TRBJ1-2; perhaps TRBD1 as D (6 bases). Per the germline V gene, CDR1 is MDHEN and CDR2 is SYDVKM. The CDR3 runs to 12 residues. Trimming stripped 8 bases from V and 4 bases from J, with 11 bases between. The CDR3 is CASADSFYGYTF. CDR3 in DNA: TGTGCCAGCGCGGACAGCTTCTATGGCTACACCTTC.

This chain joins TRBV27 and TRBJ2-2; D remains ambiguous. Germline V gives CDR1 MNHEY, CDR2 SMNVEV (reference sequence). V dropped 8 bases and J dropped 5 bases, with 15 bases sitting between them. The CDR3 has 14 amino acids. This chain's CDR3 is CASAFLRVTGELFF. DNA of the CDR3: TGTGCCAGCGCTTTTCTCCGGGTGACCGGGGAGCTGTTTTTT.

V is TRBV5-6 and J is TRBJ2-7; D possibly corresponds to TRBD1 (6 bases). The CDR3 sequence is 14 residues long. Trimming took 1 base from V and 5 from J, leaving 13 bases between them. CDR1 and CDR2 (germline): SGHDT, YYEEEE. The CDR3 nucleotides are TGTGCCAGCAGCTTGCTACAGGGTATCAACGAGCAGTACTTC. Its protein is CASSLLQGINEQYF. Combining the CDR3 with reference TRBV5-6 and TRBJ2-7 gives the whole variable domain DAGVTQSPTHLIKTRGQQVTLRCSPKSGHDTVSWYQQALGQGPQFIFQYYEEEERQRGNFPDRFSGHQFPNYSSELNVNALLLGDSALYLCASSLLQGINEQYFGPGTRLTVT.

The V and J genes are TRBV4-1 and TRBJ1-1; 9 nucleotides line up with TRBD1. In germline, CDR1 is MGHRA, CDR2 YSYEKL. The V segment lost 4 bases and the J segment 0 bases; nucleotides outside the gene matches: 3. CDR3 size: 15 residues. The CDR3 nucleotides are TGCGCCAGCAGCCGGGGACAGGGTTTGAACACTGAAGCTTTCTTT. Protein sequence: CASSRGQGLNTEAFF.

The chain has TRBV2 and TRBJ1-2, with D uncertain. In germline, CDR1 is SNHLY, CDR2 FYNNEI. V was cut by 6 bases and J by 3 bases, with 14 bases left in between. CDR3 size: 14 residues. As DNA, the CDR3 is TGTGCCAGCAGGGGAGACCCGAGGGACTATGGCTACACCTTC. This translates into CASRGDPRDYGYTF.

This sequence joins TRBV4-2 and TRBJ2-7; 7 bases map to TRBD2. From germline, CDR1 is LGHNA and CDR2 YNFKEQ. The ends lost 0 bases at V and 1 base at J; junction bases unmatched: 6. CDR3 length: 16 residues. CDR3 nucleotide sequence: TGTGCCAGCAGCCAAGAGGGCGGGAGTTGGTCCTACGAGCAGTACTTC. Its translation is CASSQEGGSWSYEQYF.

This clone was seen only once. The chain joins TRBV19 to TRBJ2-2; tentatively, D is TRBD2 (6 bases). The germline V and J ends were trimmed by 10 bases and 2 bases, with 14 bases remaining between them. The CDR3 loop spans 14 amino acids. Germline V gives CDR1 LNHDA, CDR2 SQIVND (reference sequence). CDR3 nucleotides: TGTGCCACCGCGGATAGCGGAAACACCGGGGAGCTGTTTTTT. As protein: CATADSGNTGELFF.

This clone was observed a single time. The chain is built from TRBV5-5 and TRBJ1-5; maybe TRBD1 (5 bases). V was cut by 0 bases and J by 6 bases, with 13 bases left in between. The CDR3 extends over 15 amino acids. CDR1 and CDR2 (germline): SGHKS, YYEKEE (reference sequence). CDR3 bases: TGTGCCAGCAGCTTGGCCAGGACATCCACTCAGCCCCAGCATTTT. Its translation: CASSLARTSTQPQHF.

The chain employs TRBV10-2 and TRBJ2-7; TRBD1 is a possible D gene (5 bases). This CDR3 region has 15 residues. CDR1 and CDR2 (germline): WSHSY, SAAADI. Trimming pared 6 bases from V and 0 bases from J, leaving 15 bases between. In nucleotides, the CDR3 is TGCGCCAGCAGGGATCTGGGGCAGGCCTCCTACGAGCAGTACTTC. Amino acid sequence: CASRDLGQASYEQYF.